A single sample gave rise to the 25 T cell receptor beta chains below, sequenced in a study of T cells after yellow fever vaccination. One entry per CDR3 protein results from TCRdb running MiXCR on the 5' RACE reads. The table records roughly 160,000 distinct CDR3 sequences, approximately 10% of them present only once. This sample comprised CD8+ T cells sorted from PBMCs, obtained 45 days after the yellow fever booster vaccination. These receptors were obtained from a man younger than 35 who received the YFV17D yellow fever vaccine.

This chain joins TRBV7-2 and TRBJ2-1; D gene ambiguous. Germline assignment: CDR1 SGHTA and CDR2 FQGNSA. CDR3 length equals 12 residues. With 5 bases removed from V and 8 bases from J, the gap between germline ends came to 10 bases. The CDR3: CASSPPVHEQFF. CDR3 sequence (DNA): TGTGCCAGCAGCCCTCCGGTCCATGAGCAGTTCTTC.

This clonotype has a handful of counts. This sequence joins TRBV28 and TRBJ2-1, with D perhaps matching TRBD1 (5 bases). V was clipped by 6 bases and J by 5 bases, with 14 bases between them. The length of the CDR3 is 14 residues. Germline CDR1 reads MDHEN; CDR2 reads SYDVKM. CDR3 nucleotides: TGTGCCAGCAGACCTGCAGGGTTAAACAATGAGCAGTTCTTC. This gives the protein CASRPAGLNNEQFF.

This chain joins TRBV7-9 and TRBJ2-5; weak D call: TRBD2 (5 bases). The V and J ends lost 3 bases and 5 bases respectively, with 16 bases between them. CDR3 length: 15 amino acids. Germline V gene sequence: CDR1 SEHNR, CDR2 FQNEAQ (reference sequence). The CDR3 nucleotides are TGTGCCAGCAGCTTTGCTACGACGGGCGGGGAGACCCAGTACTTC. This sequence encodes CASSFATTGGETQYF.

V gene TRBV4-3 combines with J gene TRBJ2-7; D is unresolved. The germline CDR1 and CDR2 sequences are LGHNA and YSLEER. This CDR3 contains 13 residues. Trimming shortened V by 0 bases and J by 4 bases, and 7 bases separated the two germline ends. The CDR3 nucleotides are TGCGCCAGCAGCCAAGAGGTGAGGTACGAGCAGTACTTC. Residues: CASSQEVRYEQYF.

This clonotype showed up just a few times. The chain joins TRBV13 to TRBJ2-5; possibly TRBD1 for D (7 bases). CDR3 length: 16 amino acids. Germline-derived CDR1 and CDR2 are PRHDT and FYEKMQ (reference sequence). Deletions cut 5 bases from V and 5 bases from J, with 21 bases between. The CDR3, as DNA: TGTGCCAGCAGCCCTTCAGGGGGGCAACCGTGGGAGACCCAGTACTTC. Encoded protein: CASSPSGGQPWETQYF.

This clonotype was counted only a few times. The V and J genes are TRBV27 and TRBJ2-7, with D uncertain. There are 15 residues in the CDR3. Germline loops: CDR1 MNHEY, CDR2 SMNVEV (reference sequence). The V gene lost 0 bases and the J gene lost 4 bases, with 13 bases spanning the gap. The CDR3 is CASSLSLAGGYEQYF. CDR3 in DNA: TGTGCCAGCAGTTTATCGCTGGCAGGCGGTTACGAGCAGTACTTC.

V is TRBV6-2 or TRBV6-3 and J is TRBJ2-1; TRBD2 might be the D (6 bases). The CDR3 runs 12 residues. V was trimmed by 8 bases and J by 8 bases, leaving 13 bases between them. Germline-derived CDR1 and CDR2 are MNHEY and SVGEGT. CDR3 sequence (DNA): TGTGCCAGCGGATTGGAGGGATATGAGCAGTTCTTC. Protein sequence: CASGLEGYEQFF.

This clonotype was counted once. CDR3 coding DNA: TGTGCCAGCAGCTTGGTAGCGGGGGGTCCTCACAATGAGCAGTTCTTC. Amino acids: CASSLVAGGPHNEQFF. The chain links TRBV7-2 to TRBJ2-1; 10 bases map to TRBD2. This CDR3 comprises 16 residues. Germline loops: CDR1 SGHTA, CDR2 FQGNSA. The V and J ends lost 3 bases and 5 bases, in that order; junction bases with no gene match: 7.

This clonotype was detected only a few times. The chain couples TRBV19 to TRBJ2-7, with D unclear. V was clipped by 1 base and J by 7 bases, with 5 bases between them. Germline V gene sequence: CDR1 LNHDA, CDR2 SQIVND (reference sequence). The CDR3 runs 11 residues. The CDR3 nucleotides are TGTGCCAGTAGTATAGGGGGAGAGCAGTACTTC. Translation: CASSIGGEQYF.

This chain uses TRBV4-3 with TRBJ1-2, with a possible D match to TRBD1 (5 bases). Germline V gives CDR1 LGHNA, CDR2 YSLEER. V was shortened by 1 base and J by 4 bases, with 22 bases between the two germline ends. The CDR3 is 18 amino acids. The CDR3 region has the DNA TGCGCCAGCAGCCAAGTGTGGGGGGGAGGGTCGTGGGTCTATGGCTACACCTTC. Protein product: CASSQVWGGGSWVYGYTF.

This clonotype was observed at least ten times. For the CDR3, the DNA is TGTGCCAGCAGCGAGATGGGTCCCCTGGGGGACGGTGGCTACACCTTC. This translates into CASSEMGPLGDGGYTF. The chain has TRBV3-1 and TRBJ1-2, with D perhaps TRBD1 (5 bases). The CDR3 has 16 amino acids. Germline assignment: CDR1 LGHDT and CDR2 YNNKEL (reference sequence). The germline V and J ends were trimmed by 5 bases and 7 bases, with 23 bases remaining between them.

This clonotype was detected a few times. CDR3 bases: TGCGCCAGCAGCCAATTGAAAGGGGCCAACGAGCAGTACTTC. Amino acids: CASSQLKGANEQYF. The V call is TRBV4-3, the J call TRBJ2-7, with D possibly matching TRBD1 (5 bases). Germline lookup yields CDR1 LGHNA and CDR2 YSLEER. CDR3 length: 14 residues. V lost 2 bases and J lost 5, with 13 bases in between.

This clonotype showed up just a few times. The V and J genes are TRBV2 and TRBJ2-7; D gene ambiguous. Trimming removed 0 bases at V and 6 bases at J, with 3 bases between. CDR3 length: 11 residues. Germline lookup yields CDR1 SNHLY and CDR2 FYNNEI. The CDR3: CASSEAAEQYF. Written as DNA, the CDR3 is TGTGCCAGCAGTGAAGCCGCCGAGCAGTACTTC.

This clonotype was counted a few times. This chain links TRBV30 with TRBJ2-3; D gene unclear. The CDR3 is 15 amino acids. Trimming pared 3 bases from V and 1 base from J, leaving 14 bases between. Germline-derived CDR1 and CDR2 are GTSNPN and SVGIG (reference sequence). Here the CDR3 DNA reads TGTGCCTGGAGCCCGATTGACGCGCGCACAGATACGCAGTATTTT. This gives the protein CAWSPIDARTDTQYF. Filled out from reference TRBV30 and TRBJ2-3, the complete variable domain reads SQTIHQWPATLVQPVGSPLSLECTVEGTSNPNLYWYRQAAGRGLQLLFYSVGIGQISSEVPQNLSASRPQDRQFILSSKKLLLSDSGFYLCAWSPIDARTDTQYFGPGTRLTVL.

This clonotype has ten or more counts. V and J are TRBV11-2 and TRBJ1-3, with a weak D call TRBD1 (5 bases). Germline values: CDR1 SGHAT, CDR2 FQNNGV. Trimming left V 3 bases short and J 4 bases short, with 19 bases between. The CDR3 consists of 17 residues. DNA for the CDR3: TGTGCCAGCAGCTTCGGAGACCGGAGTCCAGGGGGAAACACCATATATTTT. Translating it yields CASSFGDRSPGGNTIYF.

The genes are TRBV27 and TRBJ2-7, with TRBD2 matching over 9 bases. The CDR3 runs 14 residues. The V segment lost 2 bases and the J segment 5 bases; nucleotides outside the gene matches: 4. Germline CDR1 reads MNHEY; CDR2 reads SMNVEV (reference sequence). CDR3 coding DNA: TGTGCCAGCAGTTTAGTAGCGGGGGTTAACGAGCAGTACTTC. Translating gives CASSLVAGVNEQYF.

This clonotype was detected ten times or more. This rearrangement joins TRBV10-3 to TRBJ2-7; no reliable D call. The CDR3 length is 11 residues. CDR1 ENHRY and CDR2 SYGVKD come from the germline V gene. V shed 2 bases and J shed 4 bases, with 3 bases lying between them. The CDR3 nucleotides read TGTGCCATCAGTGAGGGGTACGAGCAGTACTTC. This sequence encodes CAISEGYEQYF.

This clonotype was recorded a few times. This sequence joins TRBV10-3 and TRBJ2-1, with no clear D. Trimming removed 0 bases at V and 4 bases at J, with 4 bases between. The CDR3 has 13 amino acids. Germline CDR1 ENHRY, CDR2 SYGVKD. CDR3 bases: TGTGCCATCAGTGAGTCGACGTACAATGAGCAGTTCTTC. It is translated as CAISESTYNEQFF.

This clonotype has a handful of counts. V is TRBV6-5 and J is TRBJ1-1; no reliable D call. The CDR3 consists of 15 residues. V was pared by 4 bases and J by 1 base, with 13 bases between. Looked up from germline, CDR1 is MNHEY and CDR2 is SVGAGI. This chain's CDR3 is CASSSGPVGNTEAFF. CDR3 in DNA: TGTGCCAGCAGTTCCGGGCCGGTCGGGAACACTGAAGCTTTCTTT.

The V and J genes are TRBV5-4 and TRBJ2-3, with 9 nucleotides matching TRBD2. With 0 bases clipped from V and 4 bases from J, the junction kept 9 bases outside the gene matches. The germline V gene encodes CDR1 SGHNT and CDR2 YYREEE (reference sequence). The CDR3 totals 17 residues. CDR3 sequence: CASSLELAGVVADTQYF. CDR3 coding DNA: TGTGCCAGCAGCTTGGAATTAGCGGGGGTGGTAGCAGATACGCAGTATTTT. The full variable domain, in which reference TRBV5-4 and TRBJ2-3 provide the parts outside the CDR3, is ETGVTQSPTHLIKTRGQQVTLRCSSQSGHNTVSWYQQALGQGPQFIFQYYREEENGRGNFPPRFSGLQFPNYSSELNVNALELDDSALYLCASSLELAGVVADTQYFGPGTRLTVL.

The sample holds a few counts of this clonotype. This chain links TRBV11-2 with TRBJ2-7, with 7 positions matching TRBD1. CDR1 and CDR2 from the germline V gene are SGHAT and FQNNGV. Germline trimming cut 6 bases from V and 6 bases from J; bases unmatched to any gene: 2. This CDR3 spans 11 amino acids. CDR3 region: CASSPGGEQYV. The CDR3 DNA is TGTGCCAGCAGTCCAGGGGGCGAGCAGTACGTC.

V is TRBV11-2 and J is TRBJ2-7; 10 positions match TRBD1. Germline trimming cut 4 bases from V and 6 bases from J; bases unmatched to any gene: 12. Germline V CDR1 and CDR2: SGHAT, FQNNGV. The CDR3 spans 16 residues. For the CDR3, the DNA is TGTGCCAGCAGCTCCCCGGGACAGGGGTTATCCCGCGAGCAGTACTTC. Encoded protein: CASSSPGQGLSREQYF.

CDR3 sequence reads: CASSSGLAGAEQYF. DNA for the CDR3: TGTGCCAGCAGTTCCGGACTAGCCGGGGCCGAGCAGTACTTC. This chain links TRBV12-3 or TRBV12-4 with TRBJ2-7; the match to TRBD2 covers 8 bases. This CDR3 spans 14 amino acids. Trimming at V came to 4 bases and at J to 6 bases, leaving 8 bases not matched to a gene.

This clonotype was counted a few times. The chain combines TRBV10-2 with TRBJ2-7, with D uncertain. Per germline, CDR1 WSHSY and CDR2 SAAADI. The V end was cut by 2 bases, the J end by 0 bases, with 5 bases between. This CDR3 spans 13 amino acids. CDR3 DNA sequence: TGCGCCAGCAGTGAGACAGCCTCCTACGAGCAGTACGTC. It specifies CASSETASYEQYV.

The chain combines TRBV27 with TRBJ2-1, with 14 bases lining up with TRBD2. The CDR3 loop spans 14 amino acids. Germline loops: CDR1 MNHEY, CDR2 SMNVEV (reference sequence). Trimming cost V 6 bases and J 6 bases; bases outside gene matches: 1. CDR3: CASSGTSGGNEQFF. The DNA of the CDR3 is TGTGCCAGCAGCGGGACTAGCGGGGGCAATGAGCAGTTCTTC.